This is a list of T cell receptor beta chains from one sample in a study of identical twins. MiXCR, run by TCRdb on the 5' RACE reads, gives a single entry per CDR3 protein. The table lists about 500,000 distinct CDR3 sequences, 13% to 15% of them singletons. This sample was also put to use in a study of yellow fever vaccine responses in identical twins.

Sequencing was done on a sample of CD4+ T cells sorted from blood. The receptors stem from a woman aged 18-29 years in good health. Both conserved end residues are part of each CDR3. D genes are given only for firm matches. Clone size is not always given. Where it is, it says once, few, many or a class for expanded clones.

V gene	J gene	D gene	clone size	CDR3 DNA	CDR3 protein
TRBV12-3/TRBV12-4	TRBJ2-5	TRBD2	-	TGTGCCAGCAGCCGAGGACTAGCGGGGGCGGGAGAGACCCAGTACTTC	CASSRGLAGAGETQYF
TRBV7-9	TRBJ2-6	-	few	TGTGCCAGCAGCCCCAGGGATCTTGGGGCCAACGTCCTGACTTTC	CASSPRDLGANVLTF
TRBV29-1	TRBJ1-1	-	many	TGCAGCGTTGTCATGGGGGGCCGGAGTGAAGCTTTCTTT	CSVVMGGRSEAFF
TRBV12-3/TRBV12-4	TRBJ2-2	-	few	TGTGCCAGCAGTTTTCCCCCCGGGGAGCTGTTTTTT	CASSFPPGELFF
TRBV20-1	TRBJ2-4	TRBD1	-	TGCAGTGCTAGAGACCGATACAGGGGGCGTGTAGGCAAAAACATTCAGTACTTC	CSARDRYRGRVGKNIQYF
TRBV5-1	TRBJ2-1	-	many	TGCGCCAGCAGCTTGGAGGCCGGGAATGATGAGCAGTTCTTC	CASSLEAGNDEQFF
TRBV12-3/TRBV12-4	TRBJ2-1	TRBD2	few	TGTGCCAGCAGTTTCTCAAGCGGGAGGGGCCGCAATGAGCAGTTCTTC	CASSFSSGRGRNEQFF
TRBV7-6	TRBJ1-1	-	-	TGTGCCAGCAGCTTAATCAGGGGCACTGAAGCTTTCTTT	CASSLIRGTEAFF
TRBV5-5	TRBJ2-7	TRBD2	few	TGTGCCAGCAGCCTGACTAGCGCCTACGAGCAGTACTTC	CASSLTSAYEQYF
TRBV30	TRBJ2-1	-	few	TGTGCCTGGAGATCGGGGAACTACAATGAGCAGTTCTTC	CAWRSGNYNEQFF
TRBV20-1	TRBJ1-5	-	-	TGCAGTGCTAGAGATCAAGGGGCCCACAATCAGCCCCAGCATTTT	CSARDQGAHNQPQHF
TRBV4-2	TRBJ2-5	-	-	TGTGCCAGCAGCCAAGCCGGCGGGAAAGGAGAGACCCAGTACTTC	CASSQAGGKGETQYF
TRBV20-1	TRBJ2-1	-	-	TGCAGTGCTCCGACTAGCTCCTACAATGAGCAGTTCTTC	CSAPTSSYNEQFF
TRBV7-9	TRBJ1-1	-	-	TGTGCAACCACGGCGGCTACTAACATGAACACTGAAGCTTTCTTT	CATTAATNMNTEAFF
TRBV6-1	TRBJ1-3	-	many	TGTGCCAGCAGCCGGGGCGGGGACACCCGCCCCTCTGGAAACACCATATATTTT	CASSRGGDTRPSGNTIYF
TRBV7-9	TRBJ2-3	-	-	TGTGCCAGCAGCTTATGGGCAGGGAGCACAGATACGCAGTATTTT	CASSLWAGSTDTQYF
TRBV25-1	TRBJ2-7	TRBD1	many	TGTGCCAGCAGTGATGACGGGACAGGGATCGAGCAGTACTTC	CASSDDGTGIEQYF
TRBV7-2	TRBJ2-7	-	few	TGTGCCAGCAGCTTAGGAGGTGGGAGCCTTCCCTACGAGCAGTACTTC	CASSLGGGSLPYEQYF
TRBV5-1	TRBJ2-3	-	few	TGCGCCAGCAGCCCCCGGAGGGACCCCTTGAATGGCAATACGCAGTATTTT	CASSPRRDPLNGNTQYF
TRBV15	TRBJ2-4	-	many	TGTGCCACCAGTTTAGGGCTTCGCGACCGTCAGTACTTC	CATSLGLRDRQYF
TRBV4-2	TRBJ2-1	-	many	TGTGCCAGCAGCCAAGAGGGACGCTCCAGCGGTTATCTCGAGCAGTTCTTC	CASSQEGRSSGYLEQFF
TRBV15	TRBJ2-1	-	many	TGTGCCACCAGCAGGAACAATGAGCAGTTCTTC	CATSRNNEQFF
TRBV7-6	TRBJ2-5	TRBD2	few	TGTGCCAGCAGCCCTAGCGGGGCCCCGACCGGAGAGACCCAGTACTTC	CASSPSGAPTGETQYF
TRBV20-1	TRBJ2-3	-	few	TGCAGTGCTAGTTCCGGACTGCGGGGCACAGATACGCAGTATTTT	CSASSGLRGTDTQYF
TRBV28	TRBJ1-2	-	-	TGTGCCACCGCTGAGCAGGGGTATGGCTACACCTTC	CATAEQGYGYTF
TRBV28	TRBJ2-1	TRBD2	many	TGTGCCAGCAGTTTATTAGTAGCGGGAGACTACAATGAGCAGTTCTTC	CASSLLVAGDYNEQFF
TRBV12-3/TRBV12-4	TRBJ2-2	-	many	TGTGCCAGCCGGATCGGGACCGGGGAGCTGTTTTTT	CASRIGTGELFF
TRBV20-1	TRBJ2-3	-	-	TGCAGTGCCCCCGGCAGGGCAAGGAGCACAGATACGCAGTATTTT	CSAPGRARSTDTQYF